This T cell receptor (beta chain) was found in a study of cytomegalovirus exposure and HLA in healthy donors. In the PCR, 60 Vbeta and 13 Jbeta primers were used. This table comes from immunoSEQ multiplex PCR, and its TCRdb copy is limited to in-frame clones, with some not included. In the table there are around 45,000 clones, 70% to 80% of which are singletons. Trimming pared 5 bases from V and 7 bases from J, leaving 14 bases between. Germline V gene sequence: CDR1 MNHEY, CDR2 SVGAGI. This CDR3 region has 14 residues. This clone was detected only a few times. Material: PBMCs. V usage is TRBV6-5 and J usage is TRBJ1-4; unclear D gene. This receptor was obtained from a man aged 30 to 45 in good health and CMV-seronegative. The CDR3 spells CASSPTVSPEKLFF. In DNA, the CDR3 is TGTGCCAGCAGTCCCACAGTGTCGCCTGAAAAACTGTTTTTT.